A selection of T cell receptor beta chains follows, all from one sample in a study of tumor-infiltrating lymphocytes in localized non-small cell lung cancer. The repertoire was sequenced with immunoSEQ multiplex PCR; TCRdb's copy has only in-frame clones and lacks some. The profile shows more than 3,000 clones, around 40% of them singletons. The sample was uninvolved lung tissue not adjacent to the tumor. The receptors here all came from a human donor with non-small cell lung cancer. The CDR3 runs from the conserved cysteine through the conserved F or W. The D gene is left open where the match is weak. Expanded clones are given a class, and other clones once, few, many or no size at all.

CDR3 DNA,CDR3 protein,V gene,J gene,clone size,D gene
TGCAGCTCCAAGCCCGGGACAGGGGTGGCAAAAGAGACCCAGTACTTC,CSSKPGTGVAKETQYF,TRBV29-1,TRBJ2-5,-,TRBD1
TGTGCCAGCAGTTTCTACAGGTTTACTGAAGCTTTCTTT,CASSFYRFTEAFF,TRBV6-5,TRBJ1-1,few,-
TGTGCCAGCGCCGGGGGGGCCGGCACAGATACGCAGTATTTT,CASAGGAGTDTQYF,TRBV11-2,TRBJ2-3,-,TRBD2
TGCGCCAGCAGCTTGGGTCTTACAGGGAGTTCCTACGAGCAGTACTTC,CASSLGLTGSSYEQYF,TRBV5-1,TRBJ2-7,-,-
TGCAGCGTCAGCCACCACACTGAAGCTTTCTTT,CSVSHHTEAFF,TRBV29-1,TRBJ1-1,few,-
TGCAGTGCTCATAACTATGGCTACACCTTC,CSAHNYGYTF,TRBV20-1,TRBJ1-2,-,-
TGTGCCAGCAGCTTAGCCTCAGGTGGCTACACCTTC,CASSLASGGYTF,TRBV7-2,TRBJ1-2,-,-
TGCGCCAGCAGGCCGGGACTAGCGGAATACAATGAGCAGTTCTTC,CASRPGLAEYNEQFF,TRBV5-1,TRBJ2-1,few,TRBD2
TGTGCCTGGTCACCTTTGAGAACTGAAGCTTTCTTT,CAWSPLRTEAFF,TRBV30,TRBJ1-1,-,-
TGTGCCAGCAGCTCCTGGGCGAGCGGGGGGGTAGGAGGGGAGCAGTTCTTC,CASSSWASGGVGGEQFF,TRBV7-3,TRBJ2-1,-,TRBD2
TGCGCCAGCAGCCAAGATCGGCTACTAGCCGGCGGGATTGAGACCCAGTACTTC,CASSQDRLLAGGIETQYF,TRBV4-3,TRBJ2-5,-,-
TGTGCCAGCAGCCAGACTGGAAACACCATATATTTT,CASSQTGNTIYF,TRBV7-2,TRBJ1-3,few,-
TGCGCCAGCAGCCAAGACGTTCCTGGGGCCAACGTCCTGACTTTC,CASSQDVPGANVLTF,TRBV4-3,TRBJ2-6,few,-
TGTGCCAGTAGAGGGACAGGGAACTATGGCTACACCTTC,CASRGTGNYGYTF,TRBV19,TRBJ1-2,medium-sized,TRBD1
TGTGCCTGGAGTAGGGGACACTGGGGCGCGAACACCGGGGAGCTGTTTTTT,CAWSRGHWGANTGELFF,TRBV30,TRBJ2-2,-,-
TGTGCCAGCAGCTTAGACGGACCTTTGGATGAGCAGTTCTTC,CASSLDGPLDEQFF,TRBV7-2,TRBJ2-1,-,-
TGTGCCAGTAGCCCCGGACAGGGGAGTACTGAAGCTTTCTTT,CASSPGQGSTEAFF,TRBV19,TRBJ1-1,-,TRBD1
TGCGCCAGCAGCCAAGATCCGAGGGGGACAGATACGCAGTATTTT,CASSQDPRGTDTQYF,TRBV4-1,TRBJ2-3,-,-
TGTGCCAGCAGCTCCCAAGGGACAGCAAATCAAAACATTCAGTACTTC,CASSSQGTANQNIQYF,TRBV7-9,TRBJ2-4,-,TRBD1
TGTGCCAGCAGCCCCTACGGGGGAATCGGAGATACGCAGTATTTT,CASSPYGGIGDTQYF,TRBV7-2,TRBJ2-3,-,-
TGTGCCAGCAGTTACTCAGGGACAGGGACAGATACGCAGTATTTT,CASSYSGTGTDTQYF,TRBV6-5,TRBJ2-3,few,TRBD1
TGCAGCGTTCGGAGTGGTAACACTGAAGCTTTCTTT,CSVRSGNTEAFF,TRBV29-1,TRBJ1-1,-,-
TGTGCCAGCAGCCCGAGCCCGACTAGCGGGAACACCGGGGAGCTGTTTTTT,CASSPSPTSGNTGELFF,TRBV7-7,TRBJ2-2,-,TRBD2
TGTGCCAGCAGTTTAACTAGCGGGGCGTGGGAGACCCAGTACTTC,CASSLTSGAWETQYF,TRBV27,TRBJ2-5,medium-sized,TRBD2
TGTGCCAGTAGTATCTTAGTTAGCAATCAGCCCCAGCATTTT,CASSILVSNQPQHF,TRBV19,TRBJ1-5,-,-
TGTGCCAGTAGCCGATTAGGGACAGGCATCTACGAGCAGTACTTC,CASSRLGTGIYEQYF,TRBV19,TRBJ2-7,-,TRBD1
TGCAGCGTTGCTTACGGGGCTTACGAGCAGTACTTC,CSVAYGAYEQYF,TRBV29-1,TRBJ2-7,once,-
TGTGCCAGCAGCTCGTGGGGGGGCAATCAGCCCCAGCATTTT,CASSSWGGNQPQHF,TRBV5-5,TRBJ1-5,few,-